The rows below give T cell receptor beta chains drawn from one sample of a study of cytomegalovirus exposure and HLA in healthy donors. Clones were read by immunoSEQ multiplex PCR, and TCRdb kept only the in-frame ones, dropping some. The repertoire consists of 78,000 or so clones, with less than 96% occurring once and the leading ten covering 1.6%. Source material: PBMCs. The receptors stem from a man between 18 and 29 years old in good health and CMV-seropositive. Both conserved end residues are part of each CDR3. A D gene is named only where the DNA matches it firmly. Where a row states a size, it is once, few, many or the class of an expanded clone; other rows omit it.

NA	NA	TRBJ1-3	TRBV6-4	CASSPTRGSGNTIYF	TGTGCCAGCAGCCCCACGCGGGGCTCTGGAAACACCATATATTTT
NA	TRBD2	TRBJ2-1	TRBV13	CASSISGSSYNEQFF	TGTGCCAGCAGCATTAGCGGGAGCTCCTACAATGAGCAGTTCTTC
NA	TRBD1	TRBJ2-7	TRBV6-5	CASSFGTGLYEQYF	TGTGCCAGCAGTTTCGGGACAGGGCTATACGAGCAGTACTTC
NA	TRBD1	TRBJ1-5	TRBV4-2	CASSQSQGAWGNQPQHF	TGTGCCAGCAGCCAATCACAGGGGGCATGGGGCAATCAGCCCCAGCATTTT
NA	TRBD1	TRBJ1-1	TRBV6-1	CASSEVQGHTEAFF	TGTGCCAGCAGTGAAGTACAGGGGCACACTGAAGCTTTCTTT
once	TRBD2	TRBJ2-3	TRBV14	CASSQGLAQLGDTQYF	TGTGCCAGCAGCCAGGGACTAGCGCAACTTGGGGATACGCAGTATTTT
few	NA	TRBJ2-1	TRBV19	CASSSNPMNEQFF	TGTGCCAGTAGTTCAAATCCCATGAATGAGCAGTTCTTC
NA	TRBD1	TRBJ2-5	TRBV10-3	CAISGQGGETQYF	TGTGCCATCAGTGGACAGGGGGGAGAGACCCAGTACTTC
NA	TRBD1	TRBJ1-5	TRBV19	CASRTTGGRNQPQHF	TGTGCCAGTAGGACGACAGGGGGACGGAATCAGCCCCAGCATTTT
NA	TRBD1	TRBJ2-4	TRBV2	CASSDPRDRELAKNIQYF	TGTGCCAGCAGTGACCCCCGGGACAGGGAACTAGCCAAAAACATTCAGTACTTC
NA	TRBD2	TRBJ2-1	TRBV11-2	CASSSPGTSGSFYEQFF	TGTGCCAGCAGCTCTCCCGGGACTAGCGGGAGCTTTTATGAGCAGTTCTTC
NA	TRBD2	TRBJ2-1	TRBV7-9	CASSLGLAGENEQFF	TGTGCCAGCAGCCTGGGACTAGCGGGAGAGAATGAGCAGTTCTTC
once	TRBD2	TRBJ2-1	TRBV7-3	CASSLMGEGNNEQFF	TGTGCCAGCAGCCTAATGGGGGAGGGAAACAATGAGCAGTTCTTC
NA	TRBD2	TRBJ2-3	TRBV5-4	CASSFGLLAEPRTDTQYF	TGTGCCAGCAGCTTTGGCCTACTAGCGGAGCCACGCACAGATACGCAGTATTTT
NA	TRBD1	TRBJ1-4	TRBV6-1	CASSEAPGQGDEKLFF	TGTGCCAGCAGTGAAGCACCGGGACAGGGAGATGAAAAACTGTTTTTT
once	NA	TRBJ1-5	TRBV19	CASSTRRYNQPQHF	TGTGCCAGTAGTACCCGCAGGTACAATCAGCCCCAGCATTTT
NA	TRBD2	TRBJ2-3	TRBV29-1	CSGAGTSGPRDTQYF	TGCAGCGGGGCCGGGACTAGCGGACCCAGGGATACGCAGTATTTT
NA	NA	TRBJ2-7	TRBV27	CASSFLVVGGSIHEQYF	TGTGCCAGCAGTTTTCTGGTTGTGGGCGGGTCCATCCACGAGCAGTACTTC
NA	TRBD1	TRBJ1-4	TRBV10-2	CASSGQGNEKLFF	TGCGCCAGCTCGGGACAGGGGAATGAAAAACTGTTTTTT
NA	NA	TRBJ2-1	TRBV28	CASTIGGRGGNEQFF	TGTGCCAGCACCATCGGGGGGCGCGGCGGCAATGAGCAGTTCTTC
NA	NA	TRBJ2-1	TRBV10-3	CAIRGYSGNEQFF	TGTGCCATCAGGGGCTACAGCGGGAATGAGCAGTTCTTC